The 31 T cell receptor beta chains in this list originate from one sample, sequenced in a study of blood T cell repertoires in COVID-19. Here immunoSEQ multiplex PCR was the method, and the copy in TCRdb shows in-frame clones only, minus some. Here the sample spans roughly 90,000 clones, approximately 83% being singletons. Input material: peripheral blood. The receptors stem from an elderly woman with active or convalescent COVID-19.

This clone has a single count. CDR3 nucleotides: TGTGCCAGCAGCCGGGACAGAGCGTACAATGAGCAGTTCTTC. Encoded protein: CASSRDRAYNEQFF. The gene calls are TRBV6-4 and TRBJ2-1; 7 bases align to TRBD1. With 6 bases clipped from V and 4 bases from J, the junction kept 6 bases outside the gene matches. The CDR3 contains 14 residues. Germline V gene lookup returns CDR1 MRHNA and CDR2 SNTAGT.

This rearrangement joins TRBV6-2 or TRBV6-3 to TRBJ1-1; tentatively, D is TRBD1 (5 bases). Germline values: CDR1 MNHEY, CDR2 SVGEGT. Trimming removed 4 bases at V and 0 bases at J, with 9 bases between. The length of the CDR3 is 14 residues. The CDR3 is CASSWGGLNTEAFF. The CDR3 nucleotides read TGTGCCAGCAGTTGGGGGGGATTGAACACTGAAGCTTTCTTT.

This rearrangement joins TRBV5-5 to TRBJ1-1; perhaps TRBD1 as D (5 bases). Deletions cut 0 bases from V and 3 bases from J, with 12 bases between. The germline V gene has CDR1 SGHKS and CDR2 YYEKEE (reference sequence). The CDR3 spans 15 residues. CDR3 loop: CASSLAGGTDTEAFF. In DNA form, the CDR3 reads TGTGCCAGCAGCTTGGCCGGGGGTACGGACACTGAAGCTTTCTTT.

This clone was counted between two and nine times. The rearrangement joins TRBV11-1 to TRBJ2-2, with a possible D match to TRBD2 (5 bases). This CDR3 has 16 amino acids. Germline V CDR1 and CDR2: SGHAT, FQDESV (reference sequence). Trimming took 5 bases from V and 6 from J, leaving 19 bases between them. CDR3 region: CASSNPGGFDPGELFF. The CDR3 DNA reads as TGTGCCAGCAGCAACCCAGGAGGTTTCGATCCCGGGGAGCTGTTTTTT.

The V gene is TRBV28, the J gene TRBJ1-3; 8 bases fit TRBD1. This CDR3 region has 17 residues. J was trimmed by 4 bases and V by 2 bases; bases with no gene match: 10. Germline values: CDR1 MDHEN, CDR2 SYDVKM. The CDR3 is CASSLMGQGAVGNTIYF. The CDR3 DNA follows: TGTGCCAGCAGTTTAATGGGGCAGGGGGCGGTAGGAAACACCATATATTTT.

The genes are TRBV29-1 and TRBJ2-5; the D gene is possibly TRBD1 (6 bases). Germline loops: CDR1 SQVTM, CDR2 ANQGSEA. V lost 6 bases, J lost 1 base, and 12 bases lay in between. The CDR3 is 13 residues long. The CDR3 DNA sequence: TGCAGCGTGTTTAGGGACACCCAAGAGACCCAGTACTTC. Translated: CSVFRDTQETQYF.

J is TRBJ2-3 and V is TRBV5-1, with 10 nucleotides matching TRBD2. Germline V gene data show CDR1 as SGHRS and CDR2 as YFSETQ. The CDR3 loop spans 15 amino acids. After removal of 6 bases from V and 8 bases from J, the junction contained 12 bases not matched to a gene. The CDR3 reads CASMGSGGPRTTQYF. Written as DNA, the CDR3 is TGCGCCAGCATGGGTAGCGGGGGGCCTAGAACTACGCAGTATTTT. Full variable domain (remainder filled in from reference TRBV5-1 and TRBJ2-3): KAGVTQTPRYLIKTRGQQVTLSCSPISGHRSVSWYQQTPGQGLQFLFEYFSETQRNKGNFPGRFSGRQFSNSRSEMNVSTLELGDSALYLCASMGSGGPRTTQYFGPGTRLTVL.

J is TRBJ2-2 and V is TRBV24-1; D is undetermined. Trimming removed 3 bases at V and 1 base at J, with 11 bases between. The germline V gene encodes CDR1 KGHDR and CDR2 SFDVKD. The CDR3 is 16 residues long. The CDR3 nucleotides read TGTGCCACCAGTGATGAGAGAGGCTGGAACACCGGGGAGCTGTTTTTT. Protein sequence: CATSDERGWNTGELFF.

The chain recombines TRBV15 with TRBJ2-1, with 7 bases identical to TRBD1. The CDR3 is 19 amino acids. Germline CDR1 reads LNHNV; CDR2 reads YYDKDF (reference sequence). V shed 2 bases, J shed 0 bases, and the junction held 13 bases outside the gene matches. The DNA for the CDR3 is TGTGCCACCAGCAGACACCGGGACAGTATCGGCCGCTCCTACAATGAGCAGTTCTTC. It translates to CATSRHRDSIGRSYNEQFF.

The V and J genes are TRBV6-6 and TRBJ2-1; 11 positions match TRBD2. The J segment lost 0 bases and the V segment lost 5 bases, leaving 15 bases of the junction unmatched. Germline-derived CDR1 and CDR2 are MNHNY and SVGAGI (reference sequence). This CDR3 spans 20 amino acids. CDR3 in DNA: TGTGCCAGCAGTCACGCCGGGACTAGCGGATCACGGAGCTCCTACAATGAGCAGTTCTTC. This gives the protein CASSHAGTSGSRSSYNEQFF.

The CDR3 DNA reads as TGTGCCAGCTCACCGGAACAGGTCTACGAGCAGTACTTC. Amino acid sequence: CASSPEQVYEQYF. The gene calls are TRBV18 and TRBJ2-7; a possible D gene is TRBD1 (5 bases). The CDR3 extends over 13 amino acids. The germline V and J ends were trimmed by 3 bases and 3 bases, with 9 bases remaining between them. Germline V CDR1 and CDR2: KGHSH, LQKENI.

This clone was seen only a few times. The chain has TRBV19 and TRBJ1-2; D gene ambiguous. In germline, CDR1 is LNHDA, CDR2 SQIVND (reference sequence). V was shortened by 6 bases and J by 2 bases, with 13 bases between the two germline ends. The CDR3 loop spans 14 amino acids. CDR3 nucleotides: TGTGCCAGTAGCCCCCAGCAGGCGAACTATGGCTACACCTTC. Protein product: CASSPQQANYGYTF.

The chain couples TRBV28 to TRBJ1-1; D is ambiguous. The CDR3 consists of 16 residues. The germline gives CDR1 MDHEN, CDR2 SYDVKM. V dropped 7 bases and J dropped 4 bases, with 22 bases sitting between them. The CDR3, as DNA: TGTGCCAGCACTTCCCACCAAGTCGGGGTGATCACTGAAGCTTTCTTT. Its translation: CASTSHQVGVITEAFF. The variable domain in full, with the rest retrieved from reference TRBV28 and TRBJ1-1, is DVKVTQSSRYLVKRTGEKVFLECVQDMDHENMFWYRQDPGLGLRLIYFSYDVKMKEKGDIPEGYSVSREKKERFSLILESASTNQTSMYLCASTSHQVGVITEAFFGQGTRLTVV.

The chain joins TRBV19 to TRBJ2-4; 7 bases line up with TRBD2. Germline V CDR1 and CDR2: LNHDA, SQIVND (reference sequence). CDR3 size: 15 residues. V lost 1 base to trimming and J lost 6 bases; unmatched junction nucleotides: 6. The CDR3 protein is CASSIGPGGRNIQYF. DNA of the CDR3: TGTGCCAGTAGTATAGGGCCGGGAGGTAGAAACATTCAGTACTTC.

The rearrangement links TRBV3-1 (or the pseudogene TRBV3-2) to TRBJ2-7, with TRBD2 matching 10 bases. This CDR3 is built from 16 residues. The V segment lost 1 base and the J segment 0 bases; nucleotides outside the gene matches: 3. The V gene's germline CDR1 is LGHDT and CDR2 YNNKEL (reference sequence). The CDR3 spells CASSQGLAGASYEQYF. The CDR3, as DNA: TGTGCCAGCAGCCAAGGGCTAGCGGGAGCCTCCTACGAGCAGTACTTC.

This clone was observed a single time. The chain is built from TRBV6-5 and TRBJ1-3; D unclear. In germline, CDR1 is MNHEY, CDR2 SVGAGI. CDR3 size: 16 residues. Between the trimmed V and J ends, which lost 0 bases and 2 bases, there was a span of 11 bases. CDR3 residues: CASSYSARGTGNTIYF. The DNA for the CDR3 is TGTGCCAGCAGTTACTCTGCTCGGGGAACTGGAAACACCATATATTTT.

In its sample, this clone was seen a few times. The chain links TRBV6-4 to TRBJ1-6; D uncertain. Germline CDR1 reads MRHNA; CDR2 reads SNTAGT. With 4 bases removed from V and 9 bases from J, the gap between germline ends came to 10 bases. The CDR3 is 13 amino acids. As DNA, the CDR3 is TGTGCCAGCAGTGTCGGTTCTGGTTCACCCCTCCACTTT. This encodes CASSVGSGSPLHF.

The chain links TRBV7-2 to TRBJ2-1; 10 bases are a match to TRBD1. The trim removed 4 bases at V and 2 bases at J, leaving 2 bases unmatched. Germline V gene data show CDR1 as SGHTA and CDR2 as FQGNSA. The CDR3 runs 15 residues. The CDR3 DNA is TGTGCCAGCAGCTCAGACAGGGGGCCCTACAATGAGCAGTTCTTC. This sequence encodes CASSSDRGPYNEQFF.

The rearrangement joins TRBV19 to TRBJ2-5; TRBD2 is a possible D gene (5 bases). V was trimmed by 2 bases and J by 4 bases, leaving 11 bases between them. The CDR3 runs to 14 residues. CDR1 and CDR2 from the germline V gene are LNHDA and SQIVND (reference sequence). Here the CDR3 reads CASSIMSSSETQYF. Written as DNA, the CDR3 is TGTGCCAGTAGTATAATGTCTAGCTCAGAGACCCAGTACTTC.

This clone was found a few times. The V gene is TRBV5-8, the J gene TRBJ2-3; a possible D gene is TRBD2 (6 bases). Trimming removed 4 bases from V and 5 bases from J, with 17 bases in between. The CDR3 is 15 amino acids. The V gene's germline CDR1 is SGHTS and CDR2 YDEGEE. The CDR3 is CASSPPRGGRDTQYF. CDR3 in DNA: TGTGCCAGCAGCCCCCCTAGGGGAGGAAGAGATACGCAGTATTTT.

This clone was seen more than once but under ten times. CDR3: CASSFDSNSNQPQHF. The CDR3 DNA reads TGTGCCAGCAGCTTTGACAGTAATAGCAATCAGCCCCAGCATTTT. The rearrangement uses TRBV11-2 and TRBJ1-5; possibly TRBD1 for D (5 bases). V lost 3 bases and J lost 0, with 9 bases in between. This CDR3 region has 15 residues. From germline, CDR1 is SGHAT and CDR2 FQNNGV. The whole variable domain, filled in from reference TRBV11-2 and TRBJ1-5, reads EAGVAQSPRYKIIEKRQSVAFWCNPISGHATLYWYQQILGQGPKLLIQFQNNGVVDDSQLPKDRFSAERLKGVDSTLKIQPAKLEDSAVYLCASSFDSNSNQPQHFGDGTRLSIL.

The CDR3 nucleotides are TGTGCCAGCTCACCGACCGGGACAGTGAACACTGAAGCTTTCTTT. It encodes CASSPTGTVNTEAFF. The genes are TRBV18 and TRBJ1-1; 7 nucleotides line up with TRBD1. This CDR3 is 15 amino acids long. Looked up from germline, CDR1 is KGHSH and CDR2 is LQKENI. V was pared by 3 bases and J by 0 bases, with 4 bases of the junction left unmatched.

The chain recombines TRBV5-1 with TRBJ2-7; TRBD2 matches at 10 bases. Germline V lookup: CDR1 SGHRS, CDR2 YFSETQ. This CDR3 comprises 18 residues. V lost 0 bases, J lost 5 bases, and 14 bases stayed unmatched. In nucleotides, the CDR3 is TGCGCCAGCAGCTTGGAGCCCTCCGGGATAGCGGGGGGAAACGAGCAGTACTTC. As protein: CASSLEPSGIAGGNEQYF.

Only a few counts were recorded for this clone. The chain recombines TRBV29-1 with TRBJ1-2; 9 bases are shared with TRBD1. V dropped 1 base and J dropped 8; count of bases not matched to a gene: 8. The germline V gene has CDR1 SQVTM and CDR2 ANQGSEA. The CDR3 spans 14 residues. The CDR3 protein is CSVEGDRVSYGYTF. CDR3 sequence (DNA): TGCAGCGTTGAAGGGGACAGGGTTTCTTACGGCTACACCTTC.

The J gene is TRBJ1-2, the V gene TRBV9, with D uncertain. Germline-derived CDR1 and CDR2 are SGDLS and YYNGEE. The CDR3 sequence is 12 residues long. Trimming cost V 1 base and J 4 bases, with 5 bases left between them. The CDR3 DNA sequence: TGTGCCAGCAGCGTACACGGCTATGGCTACACCTTC. Its protein is CASSVHGYGYTF. Supplemented by reference TRBV9 and TRBJ1-2, the full variable domain reads DSGVTQTPKHLITATGQRVTLRCSPRSGDLSVYWYQQSLDQGLQFLIQYYNGEERAKGNILERFSAQQFPDLHSELNLSSLELGDSALYFCASSVHGYGYTFGSGTRLTVV.

This clone showed up just a few times. V is TRBV7-2 and J is TRBJ1-5; D not certain. Trimming stripped 5 bases from V and 1 base from J, with 12 bases between. CDR3 length: 15 amino acids. Looked up from germline, CDR1 is SGHTA and CDR2 is FQGNSA. The CDR3 sequence: CASSPFGGSNQPQHF. The CDR3 bases are TGTGCCAGCAGCCCCTTCGGCGGGAGCAATCAGCCCCAGCATTTT.

The V gene is TRBV6-5, the J gene TRBJ2-7, with D possibly TRBD1 on 6 matching bases. Trimming removed 2 bases from V and 4 bases from J, with 9 bases in between. CDR1 is MNHEY, CDR2 SVGAGI, per germline. There are 13 residues in the CDR3. CDR3 residues: CASSYVQGYEQYF. For the CDR3, the DNA is TGTGCCAGCAGTTACGTGCAGGGGTACGAGCAGTACTTC.

The V call is TRBV6-1, the J call TRBJ2-3; a weak D match, TRBD1 (6 bases). The germline V and J ends were trimmed by 6 bases and 6 bases, with 19 bases remaining between them. This CDR3 comprises 15 residues. CDR1 and CDR2 (germline): MNHNS, SASEGT. CDR3 in amino acids: CASSIQGVGDDTQYF. In nucleotides, the CDR3 is TGTGCCAGCAGCATACAGGGAGTTGGGGACGATACGCAGTATTTT.

The V call is TRBV28, the J call TRBJ1-5, with a tentative D call TRBD1 (5 bases). The CDR3 loop spans 13 amino acids. Germline V lookup: CDR1 MDHEN, CDR2 SYDVKM. The CDR3 nucleotides are TGTACCCTGGGAGGGGCTAGGTATCAGCCCCAGCATTTT. Translating it yields CTLGGARYQPQHF.

The chain links TRBV27 to TRBJ1-2; no definite D call. Trimming removed 2 bases at V and 3 bases at J, with 19 bases between. The CDR3 extends over 17 amino acids. Germline loops: CDR1 MNHEY, CDR2 SMNVEV (reference sequence). The CDR3 protein is CASSLGSQAGQHYGYTF. CDR3 DNA sequence: TGTGCCAGCAGTTTAGGGTCGCAGGCAGGTCAGCACTATGGCTACACCTTC.

The rearrangement joins TRBV7-9 to TRBJ1-1; D remains ambiguous. V was clipped by 5 bases and J by 1 base, with 8 bases between them. This CDR3 contains 13 residues. Germline V gene data show CDR1 as SEHNR and CDR2 as FQNEAQ (reference sequence). The CDR3 DNA is TGTGCCAGCAGCCGCAACAGGAACACTGAAGCTTTCTTT. Translated: CASSRNRNTEAFF.